The text below deals with one T cell receptor beta chain. Looked up from germline, CDR1 is SGHTA and CDR2 is FQGTGA. Trimming shortened V by 0 bases and J by 3 bases, and 8 bases separated the two germline ends. The CDR3 length is 15 residues. This sample was included in a study of blood T cell repertoires in COVID-19. The assay was immunoSEQ multiplex PCR, and TCRdb's table has in-frame clones only and misses some. The table records approximately 35,000 clones, approximately 85% of them present only once. The V call is TRBV7-3, the J call TRBJ2-2; maybe TRBD2 (6 bases). The sequenced material came from peripheral blood. This TCR came from a man between 60 and 75 years old with active COVID-19. The chain's CDR3 is CASSLTGGDTGELFF. In DNA, the CDR3 is TGTGCCAGCAGCTTAACTGGCGGGGACACCGGGGAGCTGTTTTTT.